This TCR beta chain comes out of a study of control samples from healthy donors and cancer patients. V lost 6 bases and J lost 0, with 12 bases in between. CDR1 PRHDT and CDR2 FYEKMQ come from the germline V gene (reference sequence). The CDR3 covers 15 residues. Sequencing used immunoSEQ multiplex PCR; TCRdb keeps in-frame clones, though not all of them. The sample gives 150,000 or so clones, under 95% of which show up once; 5.8% is in the top ten. Sequenced: blood. The rearrangement joins TRBV13 to TRBJ2-4; no clear D. This clonotype originated in a man aged 18 to 35 in good health. As DNA, the CDR3 is TGTGCCAGCAGTCTTGGGTTAGGAGCCAAAAACATTCAGTACTTC. Amino acid sequence: CASSLGLGAKNIQYF. The variable domain in full, completed from reference TRBV13 and TRBJ2-4, reads AAGVIQSPRHLIKEKRETATLKCYPIPRHDTVYWYQQGPGQDPQFLISFYEKMQSDKGSIPDRFSAQQFSDYHSELNMSSLELGDSALYFCASSLGLGAKNIQYFGAGTRLSVL.